This record concerns one TCR beta chain sequence. This clonotype turned up a few times. Its antigen remains unidentified. Per-nucleotide qualities are absent, and no much larger clonotype sits a single base away. This sample is drawn from a study of T-cell reconstitution after alpha-beta-depleted transplantation in children (dated by TCRdb to about 2016). About the study as a whole: T-cell immune reconstitution after TCRalphabeta/CD19-depleted allogeneic hematopoietic cell transplantation in children was quantitatively tracked in the study by means of TCR repertoire profiling.

The protocol used for the library was PCR. Sequencer: Illumina HiSeq 2500. TCR library preparation used molecular barcoding, with unique molecular identifiers applied to normalize quantification of the TCRbeta repertoire. TCRdb took the public reads, trimmed them with fastp at Q25, ran MiXCR for clone calling and kept in-frame beta chains. When rows share a CDR3 protein, they turn into one entry using the most common DNA and genes. The sample table lists hundreds of thousands of distinct CDR3 sequences, roughly 9% of them with a count of one. The ten biggest clones cover around 6.2% of the sample. Via the germline V gene (reference sequence), CDR1 is SEHNR and CDR2 FQNEAQ. Measured from the cysteine to the phenylalanine, the CDR3 is 16 residues long. This entry keeps only the CDR3 DNA: 48 bases, framed from base 1. The germline V and J ends show losses of 5 bases and 4 bases respectively, and no gene match explains 9 bases of the junction.

Sequenced here: PBMCs from the stem cell graft donor, sampled from the stem cell graft. The chain links TRBV7-9 with TRBJ2-1; 9 of the junction bases match TRBD1. The TCR originated in a human donor who donated a stem cell graft to a child with acute lymphoblastic leukemia. In nucleotides, the sequence is TGTGCCAGCAGCCCTTCGACAGGGGGACTATACAATGAGCAGTTCTTC. Translated, it reads CASSPSTGGLYNEQFF.